The clone carrying this T cell receptor (beta chain) was recorded at least ten times. Antigen: not known. The second PCR ran about 6 to 12 cycles with a sample-barcoded 5' primer and J-beta primers. TCRdb ran MiXCR on the 5' RACE reads and lists one entry per CDR3 protein. The sample includes 870,000 or so distinct CDR3 sequences, under 30% seen only once; the top ten take roughly a sixth. The sample originates from a study of blood T cells in healthy people across ages. There were at least 5.5 micrograms of total RNA extracted from every sample. General study points: The recorded TCR beta diversity per million T cells decreased in a roughly linear manner with age. Nothing was known about donor CMV status, and this possibly confounded expanded clonotype changes. Donors of long life had a larger count of naive CD4+ cells and greater diversity than aged donors.

Germline CDR1 MNHNY, CDR2 SVGAGI (reference sequence). V gave up 6 bases and J gave up 0 bases, with 11 bases separating them. This CDR3 is 14 amino acids long. The sequence was collected from a woman at least 80 years old in good health. This chain joins TRBV6-6 and TRBJ1-2, with unresolved D. Sequencing was performed on blood. The CDR3: CASRSAATNYGYTF. CDR3 coding DNA: TGTGCCAGCAGGTCGGCAGCAACTAACTATGGCTACACCTTC.